This T cell receptor beta chain originates from a study of shared clonotypes between healthy human individuals. Each replicate PCR on the sorted subsets used about 220 ng DNA (around 30,000 T cell genomes). The data were produced by immunoSEQ multiplex PCR, yet TCRdb's version contains in-frame clones alone and is incomplete. The top ten clones hold approximately 0.95% of a sample with 1 million to 1.2 million clones, around three quarters of them seen once. Whole-study results and caveats: Researchers sampled blood only, noting tissue repertoires likely differ. Non-shared clonotypes displayed generation probabilities falling below those of clonotypes present in all four donors. Rarefaction showed that sequencing of sorted subsets was incomplete (despite large depth).

V was clipped by 2 bases and J by 1 base, with 14 bases between them. Germline V gives CDR1 MNHNY, CDR2 SVGAGI (reference sequence). The CDR3 has 16 residues. About this clone itself: What it binds is not known.

V and J are TRBV6-6 and TRBJ1-1; a weak D match, TRBD1 (5 bases). The sample comprised memory CD4+ T cells from PBMCs. The subset denotes: CD45RA-negative fraction. The clonotype comes from a man between 18 and 35 years old in good health. Some clones in this sample may be carry-over from other donors' samples. The CDR3: CASSYDPRQSNTEAFF. DNA for the CDR3: TGTGCCAGCAGTTACGACCCGCGACAGTCGAACACTGAAGCTTTCTTT.